What follows are 15 T cell receptor beta chains derived from one specimen sequenced in a study of vaccination and CD4 T cells after COVID-19. The study sequenced cultured CD4+ T cell DNA using the Oncomine TCR Beta short-read assay. TCRdb fed the PCR reads into MiXCR, producing one record per CDR3 protein. This sample has about 13,000 distinct CDR3 sequences, with 25% to 30% found just once. Treatment indicated: approximately 11-day PBMC culture with coronavirus spike peptide pools or control peptides (ViraFEST assay). Their antigens are not known. The sequencing used CD4+ T cells from blood, cultured in vitro, collected before SARS-CoV-2 vaccination. Receptor source: a human donor who received a COVID-19 vaccine.

This chain connects TRBV19 to TRBJ1-2; D gene unclear. Germline V lookup: CDR1 LNHDA, CDR2 SQIVND (reference sequence). This CDR3 has 12 amino acids. V gave up 4 bases and J gave up 8 bases, with 11 bases separating them. The chain's CDR3 is CASSKMLGGYTF. The CDR3 DNA follows: TGTGCCAGTAGTAAAATGCTGGGAGGCTACACCTTC.

CDR3 DNA sequence: TGTGCCAGCAGTTACTCGACCGCGGATACGCAGTATTTT. It encodes CASSYSTADTQYF. V gene TRBV6-5 combines with J gene TRBJ2-3; D is undetermined. V was pared by 0 bases and J by 6 bases, with 7 bases between. Looked up from germline, CDR1 is MNHEY and CDR2 is SVGAGI. CDR3 length: 13 residues.

This clonotype has only a few counts. CDR3 region: CSAIRTSGGNQETQYF. The CDR3 nucleotides read TGCAGTGCTATCAGGACTAGCGGGGGAAACCAAGAGACCCAGTACTTC. The gene calls are TRBV20-1 and TRBJ2-5; TRBD2 matches at 13 bases. V lost 4 bases and J lost 0; bases outside the gene matches: 5. Germline CDR1 is DFQATT and CDR2 is SNEGSKA (reference sequence). This CDR3 region has 16 residues.

This clonotype has a handful of counts. The CDR3 DNA sequence: TGTGCCAGCAGCCCCACAGGGACGTTCCGTGATACGCAGTATTTT. Amino acids: CASSPTGTFRDTQYF. The chain couples TRBV7-3 to TRBJ2-3; D might be TRBD1 (6 bases). CDR1 and CDR2 (germline): SGHTA, FQGTGA. Trimming left V 5 bases short and J 6 bases short, with 18 bases between. The CDR3 is 15 amino acids.

The J gene is TRBJ2-3, the V gene TRBV6-1, with no clear D. V was clipped by 3 bases and J by 2 bases, with 6 bases between them. The CDR3 contains 13 residues. CDR1 MNHNS and CDR2 SASEGT come from the germline V gene. The CDR3 is CASSEYPTDTQYF. In DNA, the CDR3 is TGTGCCAGCAGTGAGTACCCCACAGATACGCAGTATTTT.

This clonotype was counted a few times. The chain recombines TRBV6-1 with TRBJ1-4, with TRBD1 matching 10 bases. The germline V gene encodes CDR1 MNHNS and CDR2 SASEGT. V lost 4 bases and J lost 7; bases outside the gene matches: 3. The CDR3 contains 14 residues. CDR3 protein: CASSVGQGSEKLFF. The CDR3 DNA is TGTGCCAGCAGTGTGGGACAGGGGAGTGAAAAACTGTTTTTT.

This clonotype was counted a few times. The CDR3 DNA reads TGTGCCAGCAGCACCGAGATAGGGACAGGCAACACTGAAGCTTTCTTT. Translated: CASSTEIGTGNTEAFF. This chain uses TRBV21-1 with TRBJ1-1; TRBD1, as called in the table, went unchecked against the DNA. TRBV21-1 is assigned pseudogene status. The CDR3 is 16 amino acids.

The rearrangement uses TRBV30 and TRBJ2-1; TRBD2 agrees at 12 bases. Trimming removed 5 bases from V and 10 bases from J; junction bases left unmatched: 15. The germline CDR1 and CDR2 sequences are GTSNPN and SVGIG (reference sequence). This CDR3 region has 16 residues. The CDR3 DNA follows: TGTGCCTGGGACAACGGTCTAGCGGGGGGGCCATTCGAGCAGTTCTTC. It specifies CAWDNGLAGGPFEQFF. The whole variable domain, filled in from reference TRBV30 and TRBJ2-1, reads SQTIHQWPATLVQPVGSPLSLECTVEGTSNPNLYWYRQAAGRGLQLLFYSVGIGQISSEVPQNLSASRPQDRQFILSSKKLLLSDSGFYLCAWDNGLAGGPFEQFFGPGTRLTVL.

This clonotype was counted a few times. The chain has TRBV12-3 or TRBV12-4 and TRBJ1-5; D not certain. V was trimmed by 5 bases and J by 4 bases, leaving 9 bases between them. The CDR3 length is 13 residues. The CDR3 loop is CASSRDGNQPQHF. In nucleotides, the CDR3 is TGTGCCAGCAGTCGCGACGGAAATCAGCCCCAGCATTTT.

This chain links TRBV24-1 with TRBJ2-5; possible D gene TRBD2, 5 bases. Trimming took 1 base from V and 4 from J, leaving 15 bases between them. Germline V gene lookup returns CDR1 KGHDR and CDR2 SFDVKD. The CDR3 has 16 residues. This CDR3 is CATSDFASLARETQYF. As DNA, the CDR3 is TGTGCCACCAGTGATTTTGCCTCTCTAGCTCGAGAGACCCAGTACTTC.

This clonotype has only a few counts. The rearrangement links TRBV27 to TRBJ1-3; TRBD1 agrees at 7 bases. The ends lost 5 bases at V and 0 bases at J; junction bases unmatched: 4. This CDR3 spans 15 amino acids. CDR1 MNHEY and CDR2 SMNVEV come from the germline V gene (reference sequence). The CDR3 protein is CASSRGQDSGNTIYF. In DNA form, the CDR3 reads TGTGCCAGCAGTCGCGGACAGGACTCTGGAAACACCATATATTTT.

The V call is TRBV12-3 or TRBV12-4, the J call TRBJ2-2, with TRBD1 matching 7 bases. This CDR3 has 14 residues. The V gene end was trimmed by 5 bases and the J gene end by 4 bases; junction bases not matched to a gene: 4. CDR3 in DNA: TGTGCCAGCAGTCAGACAGGGACCACCGGGGAGCTGTTTTTT. Its protein is CASSQTGTTGELFF.

In this sample, this clonotype turned up a few times. The chain recombines TRBV7-2 with TRBJ2-1, with D possibly being TRBD1 (6 bases). Germline lookup yields CDR1 SGHTA and CDR2 FQGNSA. The V gene lost 5 bases and the J gene lost 0 bases, with 8 bases spanning the gap. The CDR3 is 14 amino acids. As DNA, the CDR3 is TGTGCCAGCAGCACACAGGGCTCCTACAATGAGCAGTTCTTC. Translation: CASSTQGSYNEQFF.

The rearrangement links TRBV18 to TRBJ2-5, with D tentatively TRBD2 (5 bases). Trimming cost V 3 bases and J 5 bases, with 10 bases left between them. This CDR3 contains 13 residues. Germline V gene data show CDR1 as KGHSH and CDR2 as LQKENI. The CDR3 here is CASSPGSGETQYF. The CDR3, as DNA: TGTGCCAGCTCACCGGGATCGGGGGAGACCCAGTACTTC.

This clonotype was counted only a few times. The chain is built from TRBV25-1 and TRBJ2-4; possible D gene TRBD1, 5 bases. This CDR3 has 18 amino acids. Germline CDR1 and CDR2: MGHDK and SYGVNS. V lost 2 bases, J lost 0 bases, and 17 bases lay in between. The CDR3 reads CASSEQTDPNLAKNIQYF. The CDR3 DNA reads as TGTGCCAGCAGTGAACAGACAGATCCCAACCTAGCCAAAAACATTCAGTACTTC.